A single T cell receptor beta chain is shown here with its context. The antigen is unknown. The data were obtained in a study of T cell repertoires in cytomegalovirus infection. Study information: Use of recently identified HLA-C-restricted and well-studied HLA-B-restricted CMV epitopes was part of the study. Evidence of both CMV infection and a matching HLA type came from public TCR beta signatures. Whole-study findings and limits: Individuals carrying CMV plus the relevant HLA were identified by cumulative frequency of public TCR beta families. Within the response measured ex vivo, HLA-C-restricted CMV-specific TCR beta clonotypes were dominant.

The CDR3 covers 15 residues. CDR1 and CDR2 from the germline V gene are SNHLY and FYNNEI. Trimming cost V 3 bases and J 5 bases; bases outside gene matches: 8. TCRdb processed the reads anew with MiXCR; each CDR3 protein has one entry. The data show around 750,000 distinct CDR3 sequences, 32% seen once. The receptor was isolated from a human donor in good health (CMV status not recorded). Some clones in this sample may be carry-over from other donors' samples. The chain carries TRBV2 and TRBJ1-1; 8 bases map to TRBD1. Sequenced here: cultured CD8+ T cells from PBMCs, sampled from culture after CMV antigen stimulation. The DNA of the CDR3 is TGTGCCAGCAGTGACGCCCGACAGGGGAGAACTGAAGCTTTCTTT. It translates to CASSDARQGRTEAFF.